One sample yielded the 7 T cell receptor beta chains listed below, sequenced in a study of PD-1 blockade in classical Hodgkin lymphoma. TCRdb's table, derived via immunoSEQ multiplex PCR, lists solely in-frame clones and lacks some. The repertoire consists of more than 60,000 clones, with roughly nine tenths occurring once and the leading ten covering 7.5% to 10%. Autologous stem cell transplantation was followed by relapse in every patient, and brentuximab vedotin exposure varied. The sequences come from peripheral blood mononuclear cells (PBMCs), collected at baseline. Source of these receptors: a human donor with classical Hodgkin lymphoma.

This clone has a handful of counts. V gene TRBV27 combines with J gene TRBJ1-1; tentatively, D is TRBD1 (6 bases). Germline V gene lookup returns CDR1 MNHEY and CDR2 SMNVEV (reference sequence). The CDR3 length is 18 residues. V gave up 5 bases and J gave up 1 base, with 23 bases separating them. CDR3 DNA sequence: TGTGCCAGCAGTCACGGGCACGGGCAAGCACAGGGGAACACTGAAGCTTTCTTT. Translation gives CASSHGHGQAQGNTEAFF.

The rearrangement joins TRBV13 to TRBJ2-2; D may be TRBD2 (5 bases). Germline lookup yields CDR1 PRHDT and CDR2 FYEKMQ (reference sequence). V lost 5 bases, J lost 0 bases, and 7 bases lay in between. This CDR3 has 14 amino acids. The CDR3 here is CASSEGANTGELFF. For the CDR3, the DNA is TGTGCCAGCAGCGAGGGAGCGAACACCGGGGAGCTGTTTTTT.

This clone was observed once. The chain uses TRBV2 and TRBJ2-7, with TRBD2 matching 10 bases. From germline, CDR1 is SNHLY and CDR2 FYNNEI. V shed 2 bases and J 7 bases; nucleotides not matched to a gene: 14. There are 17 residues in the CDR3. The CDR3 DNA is TGTGCCAGCAGTGAACCCTCTAGCGGGGGAGATAGGTATGAGCAGTACTTC. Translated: CASSEPSSGGDRYEQYF.

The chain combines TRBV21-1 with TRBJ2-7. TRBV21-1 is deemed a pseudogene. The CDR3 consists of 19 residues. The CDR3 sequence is CASSKGVEVSGKSSYEQYF. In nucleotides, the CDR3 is TGTGCCAGCAGCAAAGGGGTTGAGGTGTCAGGAAAATCATCCTACGAGCAGTACTTC.

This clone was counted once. The CDR3 region is CASSFGDRGHETQYF. The CDR3 coding sequence is TGTGCCAGCAGTTTCGGTGACAGGGGGCACGAGACCCAGTACTTC. The chain joins TRBV28 to TRBJ2-5, with 10 bases that match TRBD1. Germline V gives CDR1 MDHEN, CDR2 SYDVKM. The CDR3 covers 15 residues. V lost 3 bases, J lost 5 bases, and 6 bases stayed unmatched. Full variable domain (rest looked up from reference TRBV28 and TRBJ2-5): DVKVTQSSRYLVKRTGEKVFLECVQDMDHENMFWYRQDPGLGLRLIYFSYDVKMKEKGDIPEGYSVSREKKERFSLILESASTNQTSMYLCASSFGDRGHETQYFGPGTRLLVL.

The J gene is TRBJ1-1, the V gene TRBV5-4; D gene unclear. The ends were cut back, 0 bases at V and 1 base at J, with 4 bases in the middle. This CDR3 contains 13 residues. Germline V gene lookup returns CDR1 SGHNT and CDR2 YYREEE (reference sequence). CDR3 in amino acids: CASSLGPNTEAFF. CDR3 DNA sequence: TGTGCCAGCAGCTTGGGGCCGAACACTGAAGCTTTCTTT.

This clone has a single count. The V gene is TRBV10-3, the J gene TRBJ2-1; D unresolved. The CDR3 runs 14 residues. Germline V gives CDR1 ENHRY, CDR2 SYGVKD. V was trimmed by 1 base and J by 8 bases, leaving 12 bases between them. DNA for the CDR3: TGTGCCATCAGTGAGTTCGGCGGCAGCGATGAGCAGTTCTTC. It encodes CAISEFGGSDEQFF.